The rows below give T cell receptor beta chains drawn from one sample of a study of PD-L1 blockade in urothelial cancer. Assay: immunoSEQ multiplex PCR; the TCRdb copy retains only in-frame clones and omits some. The sample has about 80,000 clones, 70% to 90% seen once; the top ten hold approximately 6.7%. The sequenced sample was PBMCs, obtained around atezolizumab (anti-PD-L1) treatment. These receptors were taken from a man aged 35 to 55 with urothelial cancer. CDR3s include the opening cysteine and the closing phenylalanine or tryptophan. D genes are given only for firm matches. Part of the rows lack a size; the others show once, few, many or a class for expanded clones.

CDR3: CASSFDRGGYTF; DNA: TGCGCCAGCAGCTTCGACAGGGGAGGCTACACCTTC; size: -; J: TRBJ1-2; D: TRBD1; V: TRBV5-1
CDR3: CASSLRTSGFYNEQFF; DNA: TGTGCCAGCAGTTTGCGGACTAGCGGGTTCTACAATGAGCAGTTCTTC; size: -; J: TRBJ2-1; D: TRBD2; V: TRBV27
CDR3: CASSAATGSHSGNTIYF; DNA: TGTGCCAGCTCAGCAGCTACAGGGTCCCACTCTGGAAACACCATATATTTT; size: -; J: TRBJ1-3; D: -; V: TRBV18
CDR3: CSVGILGGDTQYF; DNA: TGCAGCGTTGGGATTCTGGGGGGGGATACGCAGTATTTT; size: -; J: TRBJ2-3; D: TRBD2; V: TRBV29-1
CDR3: CSVDPGQLYGYTF; DNA: TGCAGCGTTGACCCTGGACAGCTATATGGCTACACCTTC; size: -; J: TRBJ1-2; D: -; V: TRBV29-1
CDR3: CASSLDSNLAAYGYTF; DNA: TGCGCCAGCAGCTTGGACTCTAATCTAGCGGCTTATGGCTACACCTTC; size: -; J: TRBJ1-2; D: -; V: TRBV5-1
CDR3: CASRYGMRQGATYEQYF; DNA: TGCGCCAGCAGATACGGCATGCGACAGGGGGCCACCTACGAGCAGTACTTC; size: -; J: TRBJ2-7; D: TRBD1; V: TRBV5-1
CDR3: CASKPIGFTDEKLFF; DNA: TGTGCCAGCAAGCCAATCGGGTTTACCGATGAAAAACTGTTTTTT; size: -; J: TRBJ1-4; D: -; V: TRBV28
CDR3: CASSPKVSSAHHYNEQFF; DNA: TGTGCCAGCAGCCCCAAGGTCTCTAGCGCCCATCACTACAATGAGCAGTTCTTC; size: -; J: TRBJ2-1; D: -; V: TRBV7-3
CDR3: CASSERERNEQFF; DNA: TGTGCCAGCAGTGAGCGGGAGAGGAATGAGCAGTTCTTC; size: -; J: TRBJ2-1; D: TRBD2; V: TRBV2
CDR3: CASSLVGGSRNCGTGELFF; DNA: TGTGCCAGCAGCTTAGTTGGCGGGAGTAGGAATTGTGGCACCGGGGAGCTGTTTTTT; size: -; J: TRBJ2-2; D: TRBD2; V: TRBV11-3
CDR3: CASSRDRGGLYNEQFF; DNA: TGCGCCAGCAGCCGGGACAGGGGTGGTCTATACAATGAGCAGTTCTTC; size: -; J: TRBJ2-1; D: TRBD1; V: TRBV5-1
CDR3: CAWSSGPNQPQHF; DNA: TGTGCCTGGAGTTCAGGGCCTAATCAGCCCCAGCATTTT; size: -; J: TRBJ1-5; D: -; V: TRBV30
CDR3: CASSRDSPNYGYTF; DNA: TGCGCCAGCAGCAGGGACAGCCCTAACTATGGCTACACCTTC; size: -; J: TRBJ1-2; D: TRBD1; V: TRBV5-1
CDR3: CASSPGVNEQYF; DNA: TGTGCCAGCTCACCCGGGGTGAACGAGCAGTACTTC; size: once; J: TRBJ2-7; D: -; V: TRBV18
CDR3: CASSPGTSGQETQYF; DNA: TGTGCCAGCAGCCCAGGGACTAGCGGGCAAGAGACCCAGTACTTC; size: -; J: TRBJ2-5; D: TRBD2; V: TRBV4-2
CDR3: CASNRQRDSYEQYF; DNA: TGTGCCAGCAACAGACAGCGGGACTCCTACGAGCAGTACTTC; size: -; J: TRBJ2-7; D: TRBD2; V: TRBV28
CDR3: CAWSGTGFSSGNTIYF; DNA: TGTGCCTGGAGTGGGACAGGTTTCAGCTCTGGAAACACCATATATTTT; size: -; J: TRBJ1-3; D: TRBD1; V: TRBV30
CDR3: CSVGGGNEKLFF; DNA: TGCAGCGTGGGGGGAGGAAATGAAAAACTGTTTTTT; size: medium-sized; J: TRBJ1-4; D: -; V: TRBV29-1
CDR3: CASSQDPQRYTDTQYF; DNA: TGCGCCAGCAGCCAAGATCCACAGCGGTACACAGATACGCAGTATTTT; size: -; J: TRBJ2-3; D: -; V: TRBV4-1
CDR3: CASRPTSGRYEQYF; DNA: TGTGCCAGCAGACCAACTAGCGGGAGGTACGAGCAGTACTTC; size: -; J: TRBJ2-7; D: TRBD2; V: TRBV28
CDR3: CASSPISLPQGFF; DNA: TGTGCCAGCAGCCCAATCTCTCTCCCCCAGGGGTTCTTC; size: -; J: TRBJ2-1; D: -; V: TRBV11-2
CDR3: CASSESTTGERDTQYF; DNA: TGCGCCAGCAGTGAGTCGACGACAGGGGAGCGGGATACGCAGTATTTT; size: few; J: TRBJ2-3; D: TRBD1; V: TRBV10-1
CDR3: CASTHGETQYF; DNA: TGCGCCAGCACCCACGGGGAGACCCAGTACTTC; size: -; J: TRBJ2-5; D: -; V: TRBV23-1
CDR3: CASSAATGALVYEQYF; DNA: TGTGCCAGCAGTGCGGCAACAGGGGCCCTCGTCTACGAGCAGTACTTC; size: -; J: TRBJ2-7; D: TRBD1; V: TRBV2
CDR3: CASSEGLGGTDTQYF; DNA: TGTGCCAGCAGTGAGGGACTAGGAGGCACAGATACGCAGTATTTT; size: -; J: TRBJ2-3; D: TRBD2; V: TRBV2
CDR3: CASSFLGTGQYF; DNA: TGTGCCAGCAGTTTCCTGGGGACTGGGCAGTACTTC; size: -; J: TRBJ2-7; D: -; V: TRBV28
CDR3: CASSPGQGYEQYF; DNA: TGTGCCAGCAGCCCGGGACAGGGTTACGAGCAGTACTTC; size: -; J: TRBJ2-7; D: TRBD1; V: TRBV7-3
CDR3: CASNRSVTANYGYTF; DNA: TGTGCCAGCAACCGATCCGTCACAGCTAACTATGGCTACACCTTC; size: -; J: TRBJ1-2; D: -; V: TRBV6-5
CDR3: CASSLSPSMNTEAFF; DNA: TGTGCCAGCAGCTTATCCCCGAGTATGAACACTGAAGCTTTCTTT; size: -; J: TRBJ1-1; D: -; V: TRBV7-3
CDR3: CASTHEAGNTEAFF; DNA: TGCGCCAGCACCCATGAGGCTGGGAACACTGAAGCTTTCTTT; size: -; J: TRBJ1-1; D: -; V: TRBV4-1
CDR3: CASSLGSPIHTEAFF; DNA: TGCGCCAGCAGCTTGGGGAGTCCTATCCACACTGAAGCTTTCTTT; size: once; J: TRBJ1-1; D: -; V: TRBV5-1
CDR3: CASSYRDRNTGELFF; DNA: TGTGCCAGCTCATACCGGGACAGAAACACCGGGGAGCTGTTTTTT; size: -; J: TRBJ2-2; D: TRBD1; V: TRBV18
CDR3: CSVILAGGYHYTF; DNA: TGCAGCGTTATCCTTGCCGGCGGCTATCACTACACCTTC; size: once; J: TRBJ1-2; D: -; V: TRBV29-1
CDR3: CASSLMHGGNTGELFF; DNA: TGTGCCAGCAGCTTAATGCACGGGGGGAACACCGGGGAGCTGTTTTTT; size: -; J: TRBJ2-2; D: -; V: TRBV7-3
CDR3: CASSTVNNEKLFF; DNA: TGTGCCAGTAGTACAGTAAATAATGAAAAACTGTTTTTT; size: -; J: TRBJ1-4; D: -; V: TRBV19
CDR3: CASSGQDSSAPTDTQYF; DNA: TGTGCCAGCAGCGGGCAGGACAGTTCCGCCCCCACAGATACGCAGTATTTT; size: -; J: TRBJ2-3; D: -; V: TRBV5-6
CDR3: CASSEGLAGDRQFF; DNA: TGTGCCAGCAGCGAAGGACTAGCGGGAGATCGGCAGTTCTTC; size: -; J: TRBJ2-1; D: TRBD2; V: TRBV5-6
CDR3: CATSRDGTARRTEAFF; DNA: TGTGCCACCAGCAGGGATGGAACAGCCCGACGGACTGAAGCTTTCTTT; size: -; J: TRBJ1-1; D: -; V: TRBV15
CDR3: CASSLGLREGLHEQFF; DNA: TGTGCCAGCAGCTTGGGTCTACGGGAGGGCCTACATGAGCAGTTCTTC; size: once; J: TRBJ2-1; D: TRBD2; V: TRBV5-6
CDR3: CASSLRLSPYEQYF; DNA: TGTGCCAGCAGCCTCCGACTTTCCCCCTACGAGCAGTACTTC; size: -; J: TRBJ2-7; D: -; V: TRBV28
CDR3: CAWTPGFEAFF; DNA: TGTGCCTGGACGCCGGGGTTTGAAGCTTTCTTT; size: few; J: TRBJ1-1; D: -; V: TRBV30
CDR3: CASSPFRSSYNEQFF; DNA: TGTGCCAGCAGCCCTTTCCGGAGCTCCTACAATGAGCAGTTCTTC; size: once; J: TRBJ2-1; D: -; V: TRBV7-2